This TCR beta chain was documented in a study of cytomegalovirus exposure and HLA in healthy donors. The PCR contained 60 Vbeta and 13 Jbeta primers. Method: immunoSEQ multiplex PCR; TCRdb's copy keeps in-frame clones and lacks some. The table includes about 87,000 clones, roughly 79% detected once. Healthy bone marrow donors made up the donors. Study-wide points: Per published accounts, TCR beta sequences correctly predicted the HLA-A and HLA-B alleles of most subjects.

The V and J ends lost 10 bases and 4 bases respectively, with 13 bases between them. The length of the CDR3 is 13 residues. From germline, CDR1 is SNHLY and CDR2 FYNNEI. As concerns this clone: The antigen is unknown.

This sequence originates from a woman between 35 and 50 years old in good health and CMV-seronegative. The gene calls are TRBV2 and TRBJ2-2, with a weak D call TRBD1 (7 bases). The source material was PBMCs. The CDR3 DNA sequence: TGTGCCAACTACAGGGGAGGCACCGGGGAGCTGTTTTTT. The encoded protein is CANYRGGTGELFF.